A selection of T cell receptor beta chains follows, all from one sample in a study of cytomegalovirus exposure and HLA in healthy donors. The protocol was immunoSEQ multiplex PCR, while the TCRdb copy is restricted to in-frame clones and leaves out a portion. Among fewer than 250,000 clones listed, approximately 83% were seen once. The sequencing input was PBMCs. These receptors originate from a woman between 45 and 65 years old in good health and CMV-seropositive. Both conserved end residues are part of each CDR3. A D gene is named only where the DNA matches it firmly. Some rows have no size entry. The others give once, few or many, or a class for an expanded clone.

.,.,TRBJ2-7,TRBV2,CASTARASYEQYF,TGTGCCAGCACCGCCAGGGCCTCCTACGAGCAGTACTTC
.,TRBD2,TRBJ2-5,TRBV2,CASRGTSGGVKTQYF,TGTGCCAGCAGGGGGACTAGCGGGGGGGTAAAGACCCAGTACTTC
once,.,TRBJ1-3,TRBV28,CASRPVRGTSTIYF,TGTGCCAGCAGACCGGTTCGGGGAACCAGCACCATATATTTT
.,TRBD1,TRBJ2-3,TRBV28,CASTGQVWVDTQYF,TGTGCCAGCACCGGACAGGTTTGGGTAGATACGCAGTATTTT
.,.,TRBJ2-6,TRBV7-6,CASSLAPDPGTGANVLTF,TGTGCCAGCAGCTTAGCGCCGGATCCAGGAACTGGGGCCAACGTCCTGACTTTC
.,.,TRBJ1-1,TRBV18,CASSPEEVEGNTEAFF,TGTGCCAGCTCACCAGAGGAGGTGGAAGGGAACACTGAAGCTTTCTTT
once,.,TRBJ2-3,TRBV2,CASSALQGHTQYF,TGTGCCAGCAGTGCGTTACAGGGACATACGCAGTATTTT
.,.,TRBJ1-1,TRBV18,CASSRVGEDTEAFF,TGTGCCAGCTCGCGCGTCGGGGAGGACACTGAAGCTTTCTTT
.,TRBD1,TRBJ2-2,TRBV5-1,CASSLGQGNRELFF,TGCGCCAGCAGCTTGGGACAGGGGAACCGGGAGCTGTTTTTT
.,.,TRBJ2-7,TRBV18,CASSPPTGYEQYF,TGTGCCAGCTCACCTCCGACGGGGTACGAGCAGTACTTC
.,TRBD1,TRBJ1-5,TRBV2,CASQRDRSNQPQHF,TGTGCCAGCCAGCGGGACAGGAGCAATCAGCCCCAGCATTTT
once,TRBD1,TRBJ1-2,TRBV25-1,CASSEYALDRVNGYTF,TGTGCCAGCAGTGAATATGCCCTCGACAGGGTTAATGGCTACACCTTC
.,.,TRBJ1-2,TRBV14,CASSYRDFRGYTF,TGTGCCAGCAGCTACCGGGACTTCAGGGGCTACACCTTC
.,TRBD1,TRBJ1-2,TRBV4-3,CASSQGGGQGALGYTF,TGCGCCAGCAGCCAAGGGGGGGGACAGGGGGCCCTGGGCTACACCTTC
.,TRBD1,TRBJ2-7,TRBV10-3,CAISEGTGGYEQYF,TGTGCCATCAGTGAGGGGACAGGGGGCTACGAGCAGTACTTC
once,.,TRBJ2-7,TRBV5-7,CASSSSNREPWGEQYF,TGTGCCAGCAGCTCCTCTAACAGGGAGCCATGGGGAGAGCAGTACTTC
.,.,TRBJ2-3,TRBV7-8,CASSFTGNPTQYF,TGTGCCAGCAGCTTTACAGGCAATCCTACGCAGTATTTT
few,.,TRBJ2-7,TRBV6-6,CASSQTQGIEQYF,TGTGCCAGCTCTCAGACCCAGGGGATCGAGCAGTACTTC
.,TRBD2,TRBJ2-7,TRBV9,CASSPIAGGYEQYF,TGTGCCAGCAGCCCAATAGCGGGGGGCTACGAGCAGTACTTC
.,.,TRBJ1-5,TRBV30,CAWSLPTGSNQPQHF,TGTGCCTGGAGTCTCCCTACAGGGAGCAATCAGCCCCAGCATTTT
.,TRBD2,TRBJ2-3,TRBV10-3,CAIRLSSGAGDTQYF,TGTGCCATCAGATTATCTAGCGGGGCGGGGGATACGCAGTATTTT
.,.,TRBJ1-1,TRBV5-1,CASSLESLGGEAFF,TGCGCCAGCAGCTTGGAATCTTTGGGGGGTGAAGCTTTCTTT
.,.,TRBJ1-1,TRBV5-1,CASSLEGSDREAFF,TGCGCCAGCAGCTTGGAGGGAAGCGACAGAGAAGCTTTCTTT
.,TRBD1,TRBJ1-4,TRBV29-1,CSVNPGQGEKLFF,TGCAGCGTGAACCCGGGACAGGGTGAAAAACTGTTTTTT
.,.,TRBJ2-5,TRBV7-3,CASSSTGEETQYF,TGTGCCAGCAGCTCCACTGGGGAGGAGACCCAGTACTTC
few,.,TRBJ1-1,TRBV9,CASSEVGATEAFF,TGTGCCAGCAGCGAGGTGGGGGCGACTGAAGCTTTCTTT
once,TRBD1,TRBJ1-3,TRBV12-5,CASGWTGVDSGNTIYF,TGTGCTAGTGGTTGGACAGGGGTCGACTCTGGAAACACCATATATTTT
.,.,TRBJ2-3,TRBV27,CASSPYSTTDTQYF,TGTGCCAGCAGTCCTTATAGCACCACAGATACGCAGTATTTT
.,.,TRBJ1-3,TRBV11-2,CASKGGPSGNTIYF,TGTGCCAGCAAAGGGGGACCCTCTGGAAACACCATATATTTT
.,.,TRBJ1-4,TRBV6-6,CASSYRSHNEKLFF,TGTGCCAGCAGTTATAGGAGTCATAATGAAAAACTGTTTTTT
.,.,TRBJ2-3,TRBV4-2,CASSPTPWGRDTQYF,TGTGCCAGCAGCCCCACCCCTTGGGGGAGGGATACGCAGTATTTT
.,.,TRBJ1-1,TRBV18,CASSLTEGLTEAFF,TGTGCCAGCTCACTCACGGAGGGTTTAACTGAAGCTTTCTTT
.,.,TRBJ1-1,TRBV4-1,CASSQDPGGNTEAFF,TGCGCCAGCAGCCAAGATCCGGGGGGGAACACTGAAGCTTTCTTT
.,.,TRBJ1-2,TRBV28,CASRSGSYGYTF,TGTGCCAGCAGGTCAGGATCCTATGGCTACACCTTC
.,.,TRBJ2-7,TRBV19,CASSTLGQNYEQYF,TGTGCCAGTAGTACTCTAGGACAGAACTACGAGCAGTACTTC
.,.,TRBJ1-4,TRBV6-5,CASSWVQTVFNEKLFF,TGTGCCAGCAGTTGGGTCCAGACAGTATTTAATGAAAAACTGTTTTTT
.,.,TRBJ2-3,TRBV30,CAWDLPARSTDTQYF,TGTGCCTGGGACCTCCCAGCGAGAAGCACAGATACGCAGTATTTT
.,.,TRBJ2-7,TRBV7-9,CASSLGGADQTYEQYF,TGTGCCAGCAGCTTAGGGGGCGCGGACCAGACCTACGAGCAGTACTTC
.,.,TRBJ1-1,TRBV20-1,CSDFGIDEAFF,TGCAGTGACTTCGGGATAGATGAAGCTTTCTTT
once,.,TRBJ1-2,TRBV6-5,CASSKSGRAGVGYTF,TGTGCCAGCAGTAAATCAGGAAGGGCCGGGGTGGGCTACACCTTC
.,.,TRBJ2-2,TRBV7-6,CASSSYLRGASNTGELFF,TGTGCCAGCAGCTCGTACCTCAGGGGCGCCTCGAACACCGGGGAGCTGTTTTTT
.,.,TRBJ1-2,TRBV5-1,CASSSLGGANYGYTF,TGCGCCAGCAGCTCACTGGGGGGGGCTAACTATGGCTACACCTTC
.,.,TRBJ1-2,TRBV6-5,CASSLTVNYGYTF,TGTGCCAGCAGCTTGACAGTTAACTATGGCTACACCTTC
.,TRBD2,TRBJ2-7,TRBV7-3,CASSLGSGGAYEQYF,TGTGCCAGCAGCTTAGGTAGCGGGGGGGCCTACGAGCAGTACTTC
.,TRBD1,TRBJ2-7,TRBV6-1,CASSGGQGWAYEQYF,TGTGCCAGCAGCGGAGGACAGGGTTGGGCCTACGAGCAGTACTTC
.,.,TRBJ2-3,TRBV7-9,CASSSAEGGPDTQYF,TGTGCCAGCAGCTCCGCCGAGGGAGGACCAGATACGCAGTATTTT
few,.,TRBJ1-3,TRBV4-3,CASSQDVQAENTIYF,TGCGCCAGCAGCCAAGATGTACAGGCGGAAAACACCATATATTTT
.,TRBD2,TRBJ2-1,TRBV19,CASSRTGGWEQFF,TGTGCCAGTAGTCGAACGGGGGGTTGGGAGCAGTTCTTC
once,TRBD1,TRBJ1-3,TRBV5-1,CASATGGTGNTIYF,TGCGCCAGCGCAACAGGGGGCACTGGAAACACCATATATTTT
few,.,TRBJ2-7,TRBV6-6,CASSYLDEQYF,TGTGCCAGCAGTTACCTAGACGAGCAGTACTTC
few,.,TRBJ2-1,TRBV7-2,CASSLSQVTYNEQFF,TGTGCCAGCAGCTTAAGTCAGGTGACCTACAATGAGCAGTTCTTC
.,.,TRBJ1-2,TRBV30,CAWIRGYGYTF,TGTGCCTGGATTCGCGGCTATGGCTACACCTTC
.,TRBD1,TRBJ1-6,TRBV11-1,CASSHPQGTNSPLHF,TGTGCCAGCAGCCACCCACAGGGGACCAATTCACCCCTCCACTTT
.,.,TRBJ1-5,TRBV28,CASQAAPTPRGPQHF,TGTGCCAGCCAAGCAGCCCCCACCCCTCGAGGGCCCCAGCATTTT